This T cell receptor (beta chain) appears in the sequencing data of a study of blood T cell repertoires in COVID-19. Across the whole study: The origin of the acute and convalescent COVID-19 samples was the United States, Italy and Spain. PBMCs, B-cell-depleted T cells, or T cells provided the cDNA or gDNA that made up the material.

CDR1 is LNHDA and CDR2 is SQIVND in the germline V gene (reference sequence). V lost 3 bases to trimming and J lost 8 bases; unmatched junction nucleotides: 9. The CDR3 runs 14 residues. Authors' data handling: Amplification of reference gene primers provided the estimated nucleated cell counts. TCRdb keeps only in-frame clones here, not all; method: immunoSEQ multiplex PCR. Clone size and the V and J calls come from that table; the DNA yielded D and trimming. Of under 200,000 clones detected, over 70% appear once; the ten largest clones hold less than 20%. Sequenced sample: peripheral blood. The chain recombines TRBV19 with TRBJ1-2; 7 bases line up with TRBD1. The TCR was taken from a woman aged 65 to 85 who had recovered from COVID-19. CDR3 sequence reads: CASSMDRNPTGYTF. The CDR3 coding sequence is TGTGCCAGTAGTATGGACAGGAACCCCACGGGCTACACCTTC. Together with reference TRBV19 and TRBJ1-2, the CDR3 gives the full variable domain: DGGITQSPKYLFRKEGQNVTLSCEQNLNHDAMYWYRQDPGQGLRLIYYSQIVNDFQKGDIAEGYSVSREKKESFPLTVTSAQKNPTAFYLCASSMDRNPTGYTFGSGTRLTVV.